This T cell receptor beta chain was captured in a study of shared clonotypes between healthy human individuals. Across the study: Two women and a few men aged 18 to 49 made up the donors.

CDR1 and CDR2 from the germline V gene are SQVTM and ANQGSEA. Trimming stripped 6 bases from V and 3 bases from J, with 16 bases between. The CDR3 spans 14 residues. Details on this clone: Its antigen is currently unknown.

TCRdb's copy holds only in-frame clones and misses some; the assay was immunoSEQ multiplex PCR. The table includes approximately 2,000,000 clones, under 95% detected once. Findings and limits, study-wide: Non-shared clonotypes had lower generation probabilities than those shared by all four donors.

The TCR comes from a young man in good health. Some clones in this sample may be carry-over from other donors' samples. V usage is TRBV29-1 and J usage is TRBJ2-3; D is unclear. Sequencing was carried out using naive CD4+ T cells from PBMCs. As for subset: CD45RA+ positively selected. The CDR3 bases are TGCAGCGTCGTCAAACGAGAATGGACAGATACGCAGTATTTT. Its translation: CSVVKREWTDTQYF.